Described below is a single TCR beta chain sequence and its context. Antigen: not known. This entry comes from a study of T cell repertoires in cytomegalovirus infection. Background on the study: HLA-B-restricted CMV epitopes that are well studied, plus recently identified HLA-C-restricted ones, were used by the study. Indications of both CMV infection and matching HLA type were provided by public TCR beta signatures.

TCRdb reprocessed the reads via MiXCR and lists one record per CDR3 protein. The repertoire consists of about 700,000 distinct CDR3 sequences, with roughly a third occurring once and the leading ten covering 15% to 20%. CDR1 and CDR2 from the germline V gene are DFQATT and SNEGSKA (reference sequence). CDR3 size: 13 residues. With 5 bases clipped from V and 8 bases from J, the junction kept 7 bases outside the gene matches. Study findings and constraints: CMV-specific TCR beta clonotypes restricted by HLA-C dominated the ex vivo response. Cumulative public TCR beta family frequency identified carriers of CMV plus the relevant HLA.

The receptor was isolated from a human donor in good health (CMV status not recorded). Some clones in this sample may be carry-over from other donors' samples. This sample comprised cultured PBMCs, obtained from culture after CMV antigen stimulation. V and J are TRBV20-1 and TRBJ1-4; 8 bases are shared with TRBD1. CDR3 amino acids: CSALQGGGEKLFF. CDR3 DNA sequence: TGCAGTGCTCTACAGGGGGGAGGCGAAAAACTGTTTTTT.